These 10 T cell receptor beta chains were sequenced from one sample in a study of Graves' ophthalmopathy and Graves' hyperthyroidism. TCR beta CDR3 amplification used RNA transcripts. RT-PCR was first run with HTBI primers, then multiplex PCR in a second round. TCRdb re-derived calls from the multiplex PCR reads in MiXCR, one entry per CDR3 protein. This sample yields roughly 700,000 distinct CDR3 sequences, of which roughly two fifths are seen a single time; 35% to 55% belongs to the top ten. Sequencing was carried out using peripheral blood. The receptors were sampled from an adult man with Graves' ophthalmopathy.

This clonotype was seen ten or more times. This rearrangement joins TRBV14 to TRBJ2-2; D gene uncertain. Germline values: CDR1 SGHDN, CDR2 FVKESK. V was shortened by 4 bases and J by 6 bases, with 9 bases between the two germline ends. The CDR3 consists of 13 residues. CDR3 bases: TGTGCCAGCAGCCCTGTGTGGGCCGGGGAGCTGTTTTTT. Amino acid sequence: CASSPVWAGELFF. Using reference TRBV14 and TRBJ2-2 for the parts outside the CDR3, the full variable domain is EAGVTQFPSHSVIEKGQTVTLRCDPISGHDNLYWYRRVMGKEIKFLLHFVKESKQDESGMPNNRFLAERTGGTYSTLKVQPAELEDSGVYFCASSPVWAGELFFGEGSRLTVL.

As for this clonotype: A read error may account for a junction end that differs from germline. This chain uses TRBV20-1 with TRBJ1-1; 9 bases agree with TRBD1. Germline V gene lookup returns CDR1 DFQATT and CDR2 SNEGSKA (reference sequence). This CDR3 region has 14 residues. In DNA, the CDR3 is TGCAGTGCTAGAGGGGGACAGGGTGGGACTGAAGCTTCCTTT. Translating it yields CSARGGQGGTEASF.

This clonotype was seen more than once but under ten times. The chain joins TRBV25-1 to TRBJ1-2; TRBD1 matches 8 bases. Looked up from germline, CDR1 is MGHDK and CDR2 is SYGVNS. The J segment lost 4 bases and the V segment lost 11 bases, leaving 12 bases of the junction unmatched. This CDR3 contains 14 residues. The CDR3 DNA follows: TGTGCCTGGAGTGTCGACAGGGGTATCTATGGCTACACCTTC. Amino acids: CAWSVDRGIYGYTF.

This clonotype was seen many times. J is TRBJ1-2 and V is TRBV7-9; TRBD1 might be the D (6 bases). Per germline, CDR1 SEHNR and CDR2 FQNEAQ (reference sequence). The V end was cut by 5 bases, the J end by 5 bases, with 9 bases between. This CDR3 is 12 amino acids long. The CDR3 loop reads CASSRGGYGYTF. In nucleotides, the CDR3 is TGTGCCAGCAGCCGAGGGGGGTATGGCTACACCTTC.

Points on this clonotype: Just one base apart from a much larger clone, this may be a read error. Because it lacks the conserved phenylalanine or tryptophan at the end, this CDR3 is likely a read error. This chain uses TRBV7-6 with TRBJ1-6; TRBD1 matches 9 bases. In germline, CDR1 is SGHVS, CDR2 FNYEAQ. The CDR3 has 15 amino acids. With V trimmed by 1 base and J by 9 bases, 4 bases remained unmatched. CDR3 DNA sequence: TGTGCCAGCAGCTTAGAAGGGACAGGGAGTTCACCCCTCCACCTT. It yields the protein CASSLEGTGSSPLHL.

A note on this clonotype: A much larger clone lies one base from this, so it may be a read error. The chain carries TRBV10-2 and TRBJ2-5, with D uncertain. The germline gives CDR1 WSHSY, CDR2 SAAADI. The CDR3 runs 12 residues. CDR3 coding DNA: TGCGCCGGCAGGTCCTTGTGGGAGACCCAGTACTTC. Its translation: CAGRSLWETQYF.

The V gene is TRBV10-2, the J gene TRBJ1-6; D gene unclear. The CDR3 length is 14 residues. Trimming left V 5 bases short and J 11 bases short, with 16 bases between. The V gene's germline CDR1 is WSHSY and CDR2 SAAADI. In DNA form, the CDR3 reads TGCGCCAGCAGTCCCACTCGCACGGCGACACCCCTCCACTTT. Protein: CASSPTRTATPLHF.

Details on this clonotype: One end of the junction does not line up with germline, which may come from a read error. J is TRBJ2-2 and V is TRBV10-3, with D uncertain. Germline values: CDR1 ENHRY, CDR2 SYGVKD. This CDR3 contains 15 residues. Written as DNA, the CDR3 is TGTGCCAGCAGTACAGAGCGACAAGGTTTCGGGGAGCTGTTTTTT. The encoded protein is CASSTERQGFGELFF.

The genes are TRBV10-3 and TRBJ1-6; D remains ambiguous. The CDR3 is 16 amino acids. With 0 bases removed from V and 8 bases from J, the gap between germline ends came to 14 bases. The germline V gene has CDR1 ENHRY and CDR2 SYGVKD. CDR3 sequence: CAISESPDGGDSPLHF. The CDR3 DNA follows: TGTGCCATCAGTGAGTCTCCCGATGGCGGGGATTCACCCCTCCACTTT.

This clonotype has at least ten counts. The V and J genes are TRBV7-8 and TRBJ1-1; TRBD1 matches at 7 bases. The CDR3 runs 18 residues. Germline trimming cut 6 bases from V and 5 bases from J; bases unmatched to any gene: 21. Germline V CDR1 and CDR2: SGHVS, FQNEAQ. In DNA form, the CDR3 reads TGTGCCAGCAGACTCACCCGTAGAGTAGACAGGGCAAAAACTGAAGCTTTCTTT. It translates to CASRLTRRVDRAKTEAFF.